This entry is about one TCR beta chain. Repertoires were generated with immunoSEQ multiplex PCR, while TCRdb's copy carries only in-frame clones and drops some. The sample yields around 29,000 clones, 70% to 85% seen once. This sample stems from a study of STAT5B mutations in CD4+ large granular lymphocyte leukemia. CDR1 is ENHRY and CDR2 is SYGVKD in the germline V gene. V lost 6 bases, J lost 2 bases, and 14 bases lay in between. The CDR3 totals 15 residues. This clonotype was obtained from a human donor in good health. Sequencing input: CD4+ T cells from blood buffy coats. V is TRBV10-3 and J is TRBJ2-1; a weak D match, TRBD1 (7 bases). Written as DNA, the CDR3 is TGTGCCATCAGAGGGGGGCAGGGGGCCTACAATGAGCAGTTCTTC. Its protein is CAIRGGQGAYNEQFF.